Listed here are 27 T cell receptor beta chains from one sample, sequenced in a study of blood T cell repertoires in COVID-19. The protocol was immunoSEQ multiplex PCR, while the TCRdb copy is restricted to in-frame clones and leaves out a portion. The table lists some 130,000 clones, 84% of them singletons, with approximately 13% in the top ten. Sequencing used peripheral blood. These TCRs come from a woman in her twenties or thirties who had recovered from COVID-19.

The chain employs TRBV4-2 and TRBJ2-7; D is possibly TRBD1 (7 bases). This CDR3 region has 13 residues. Germline-derived CDR1 and CDR2 are LGHNA and YNFKEQ. The V end was cut by 2 bases, the J end by 3 bases, with 8 bases between. The CDR3 reads CASSQQGGYEQYF. The DNA of the CDR3 is TGTGCCAGCAGCCAACAGGGGGGCTACGAGCAGTACTTC.

The chain couples TRBV7-8 to TRBJ1-1, with 11 positions matching TRBD1. J lost 3 bases, V lost 4 bases, and 1 base had no gene match. The CDR3 covers 14 residues. The germline V gene has CDR1 SGHVS and CDR2 FQNEAQ. The DNA for the CDR3 is TGTGCCAGCAGCTCGGGACAGGGGGACACTGAAGCTTTCTTT. Translation: CASSSGQGDTEAFF.

This clone has just a few counts. V and J are TRBV5-1 and TRBJ2-1, with TRBD2 matching over 12 bases. From germline, CDR1 is SGHRS and CDR2 YFSETQ. Unmatched junction bases numbered 9, after V lost 4 bases and J lost 7 bases. This CDR3 has 16 residues. The CDR3 protein is CASSTRLAGVKNEQFF. CDR3 sequence (DNA): TGCGCCAGCAGCACCAGACTAGCGGGAGTGAAAAATGAGCAGTTCTTC. Based on the CDR3 plus reference TRBV5-1 and TRBJ2-1, the full variable domain is KAGVTQTPRYLIKTRGQQVTLSCSPISGHRSVSWYQQTPGQGLQFLFEYFSETQRNKGNFPGRFSGRQFSNSRSEMNVSTLELGDSALYLCASSTRLAGVKNEQFFGPGTRLTVL.

Turning to this clone: Germline is not matched at one junction end, which may reflect a read error. The genes are TRBV7-7 and TRBJ2-5; D unresolved. The V gene's germline CDR1 is SSHAT and CDR2 FNYEAQ (reference sequence). CDR3 length: 14 residues. The DNA of the CDR3 is TGTGCTAGCAGCTTAGAATCACTACCGGCGACCCAGTACTTC. Its translation is CASSLESLPATQYF.

The chain couples TRBV6-5 to TRBJ1-6, with 10 bases matching TRBD1. J gave up 10 bases and V 10 bases, and 10 bases lay outside the gene matches. Germline lookup yields CDR1 MNHEY and CDR2 SVGAGI. This CDR3 spans 14 amino acids. CDR3 loop: CATQGTGVGSPLHF. The DNA for the CDR3 is TGTGCCACCCAAGGGACAGGGGTAGGGTCACCCCTCCACTTT.

The rearrangement joins TRBV6-5 to TRBJ2-5; D may be TRBD1 (6 bases). CDR3 length equals 14 residues. V lost 8 bases, J lost 5 bases, and 18 bases lay in between. Germline CDR1 reads MNHEY; CDR2 reads SVGAGI. This CDR3 reads CASHIRGWFETQYF. CDR3 bases: TGTGCCAGCCATATCAGGGGTTGGTTTGAGACCCAGTACTTC.

The sample holds a few counts of this clone. The chain recombines TRBV6-1 with TRBJ2-7; D remains ambiguous. The length of the CDR3 is 15 residues. Per the germline V gene, CDR1 is MNHNS and CDR2 is SASEGT. The ends were cut back, 0 bases at V and 2 bases at J, with 11 bases in the middle. This CDR3 is CASSEATERTYEQYF. The CDR3 nucleotides read TGTGCCAGCAGTGAAGCGACTGAGCGAACCTACGAGCAGTACTTC.

The chain employs TRBV5-1 and TRBJ1-2; weak D call: TRBD1 (5 bases). V lost 0 bases and J 6 bases, leaving 15 bases between the germline ends. The CDR3 runs to 15 residues. The germline V gene encodes CDR1 SGHRS and CDR2 YFSETQ. CDR3: CASSLAGLQGDGYTF. In DNA, the CDR3 is TGCGCCAGCAGCTTGGCGGGTCTGCAGGGTGATGGCTACACCTTC.

The chain recombines TRBV5-6 with TRBJ2-4; TRBD2 agrees at 14 bases. J lost 6 bases, V lost 4 bases, and 9 bases had no gene match. This CDR3 is 17 amino acids long. Germline values: CDR1 SGHDT, CDR2 YYEEEE. CDR3 residues: CASSPRGLAGELNIQYF. Written as DNA, the CDR3 is TGTGCCAGCAGCCCCAGGGGACTAGCGGGAGAGCTAAACATTCAGTACTTC.

The chain has TRBV18 and TRBJ2-3; 7 nucleotides align to TRBD1. Unmatched junction bases numbered 3, after V lost 1 base and J lost 2 bases. The CDR3 length is 15 residues. Per the germline V gene, CDR1 is KGHSH and CDR2 is LQKENI. CDR3 residues: CASSPRGQPTDTQYF. The CDR3 nucleotides read TGTGCCAGCTCACCACGGGGACAGCCCACAGATACGCAGTATTTT.

A word on this clone: In the same sample, other DNA sequences code for this CDR3. The rearrangement uses TRBV18 and TRBJ1-2; 7 bases fit TRBD1. CDR1 is KGHSH and CDR2 is LQKENI in the germline V gene. This CDR3 comprises 14 residues. Unmatched junction bases numbered 5, after V lost 3 bases and J lost 4 bases. Here the CDR3 reads CASSPTGDGYGYTF. CDR3 DNA: TGTGCCAGCTCACCCACAGGGGATGGCTATGGCTACACCTTC.

This chain uses TRBV4-1 with TRBJ1-1, with 7 bases fitting TRBD1. CDR1 is MGHRA and CDR2 is YSYEKL in the germline V gene. V trimming: 0 bases; J trimming: 0 bases; junction bases outside the gene matches: 4. The CDR3 totals 16 residues. The CDR3 DNA reads TGCGCCAGCAGCCAAGATACAGGGGATATGAACACTGAAGCTTTCTTT. Residues: CASSQDTGDMNTEAFF.

The rearrangement joins TRBV11-2 to TRBJ1-2, with TRBD1 identical over 12 bases. The germline V gene has CDR1 SGHAT and CDR2 FQNNGV. There are 12 residues in the CDR3. The DNA for the CDR3 is TGTGTCGCGGGACAGGGGGCATGGGGCTACACCTTC. Translating it yields CVAGQGAWGYTF. Full variable domain (missing parts from reference TRBV11-2 and TRBJ1-2): EAGVAQSPRYKIIEKRQSVAFWCNPISGHATLYWYQQILGQGPKLLIQFQNNGVVDDSQLPKDRFSAERLKGVDSTLKIQPAKLEDSAVYLCVAGQGAWGYTFGSGTRLTVV.

The chain recombines TRBV9 with TRBJ2-7; the match to TRBD1 covers 9 bases. V lost 4 bases, J lost 6 bases, and 8 bases stayed unmatched. The CDR3 totals 14 residues. Germline V gene sequence: CDR1 SGDLS, CDR2 YYNGEE. The DNA of the CDR3 is TGTGCCAGCAGCTTCCGGGACAGGGTGGGCGAGCAGTACTTC. It specifies CASSFRDRVGEQYF.

The J gene is TRBJ1-3, the V gene TRBV5-1; 9 bases align to TRBD1. Germline CDR1 SGHRS, CDR2 YFSETQ. The CDR3 is made up of 14 amino acids. The trim removed 7 bases at V and 4 bases at J, leaving 6 bases unmatched. DNA of the CDR3: TGCGCCAGCTCACAGGGGGCGACAGGAAACACCATATATTTT. It codes for CASSQGATGNTIYF.

This clone was seen only once. The chain has TRBV6-2 or TRBV6-3 and TRBJ1-5, with D maybe TRBD1 (6 bases). The germline V gene encodes CDR1 MNHEY and CDR2 SVGEGT. The CDR3 runs 15 residues. Trimming stripped 2 bases from V and 4 bases from J, with 12 bases between. Here the CDR3 reads CASSYRGRGNQPQHF. CDR3 sequence (DNA): TGTGCCAGCAGTTACCGAGGGAGGGGGAATCAGCCCCAGCATTTT.

The chain couples TRBV5-1 to TRBJ1-4, with 11 bases lining up with TRBD1. Germline CDR1 and CDR2: SGHRS and YFSETQ. This CDR3 region has 16 residues. Trimming removed 3 bases from V and 7 bases from J; junction bases left unmatched: 8. CDR3 in DNA: TGCGCCAGCAGCTCCTGGACAGGGGGCGCGGGTGAAAAACTGTTTTTT. Its protein product is CASSSWTGGAGEKLFF.

The chain links TRBV19 to TRBJ2-2, with 7 bases lining up with TRBD2. CDR3 size: 13 residues. CDR1 is LNHDA and CDR2 is SQIVND in the germline V gene (reference sequence). J was trimmed by 2 bases and V by 10 bases; bases with no gene match: 4. For the CDR3, the DNA is TGTGCCACCGGGAGGACAAACACCGGGGAGCTGTTTTTT. Translating it yields CATGRTNTGELFF.

The V gene is TRBV11-3, the J gene TRBJ1-2, with D perhaps TRBD1 (5 bases). Trimming shortened V by 1 base and J by 6 bases, and 18 bases separated the two germline ends. The CDR3 consists of 16 residues. CDR1 is SGHNT and CDR2 is YENEEA in the germline V gene. CDR3 protein: CASSLGGTALVDGYTF. In nucleotides, the CDR3 is TGTGCCAGCAGCTTAGGGGGGACTGCTTTGGTGGATGGCTACACCTTC.

The V gene is TRBV2, the J gene TRBJ1-2; D remains unclear. Germline CDR1 SNHLY, CDR2 FYNNEI. This CDR3 contains 13 residues. With 1 base removed from V and 5 bases from J, the gap between germline ends came to 8 bases. The CDR3 loop reads CASSEESRYGYTF. In DNA form, the CDR3 reads TGTGCCAGCAGTGAAGAGTCGAGATATGGCTACACCTTC. The whole variable domain, remainder taken from reference TRBV2 and TRBJ1-2, is EPEVTQTPSHQVTQMGQEVILRCVPISNHLYFYWYRQILGQKVEFLVSFYNNEISEKSEIFDDQFSVERPDGSNFTLKIRSTKLEDSAMYFCASSEESRYGYTFGSGTRLTVV.

This clone was counted a single time. This chain joins TRBV13 and TRBJ1-4, with D perhaps TRBD1 (5 bases). V lost 4 bases, J lost 6 bases, and 21 bases lay in between. The CDR3 loop spans 17 amino acids. Germline CDR1 PRHDT, CDR2 FYEKMQ (reference sequence). CDR3 nucleotides: TGTGCCAGCAGCTATTCCCTCCTGACAGAAGGGGATGAAAAACTGTTTTTT. Translation gives CASSYSLLTEGDEKLFF.

This clone counts as medium-sized. V gene TRBV14 combines with J gene TRBJ2-1; D uncertain. This CDR3 comprises 16 residues. Per germline, CDR1 SGHDN and CDR2 FVKESK. V lost 1 base and J 0 bases, leaving 10 bases between the germline ends. The CDR3 spells CASSQGSPSSYNEQFF. DNA for the CDR3: TGTGCCAGCAGCCAAGGTTCCCCGAGCTCCTACAATGAGCAGTTCTTC.

V and J are TRBV19 and TRBJ2-4; maybe TRBD2 (5 bases). Germline CDR1 reads LNHDA; CDR2 reads SQIVND (reference sequence). This CDR3 has 14 amino acids. Between the trimmed V and J ends, which lost 7 bases and 0 bases, there was a span of 10 bases. CDR3 coding DNA: TGTGCCAGTACCGAGGGATTAGCCAAAAACATTCAGTACTTC. This translates into CASTEGLAKNIQYF.

The genes are TRBV10-3 and TRBJ2-7; 12 bases are a match to TRBD2. Germline CDR1 and CDR2: ENHRY and SYGVKD. Trimming cost V 3 bases and J 6 bases; bases outside gene matches: 3. The CDR3 totals 14 residues. The CDR3 region has the DNA TGTGCCATCAGTGAAAGGACTAGCGGGACCGAGCAGTACTTC. Its translation is CAISERTSGTEQYF.

The chain is built from TRBV9 and TRBJ2-3, with D uncertain. Trimming removed 0 bases from V and 0 bases from J, with 8 bases in between. Per the germline V gene, CDR1 is SGDLS and CDR2 is YYNGEE. CDR3 length: 15 residues. CDR3 loop: CASSVVSSSTDTQYF. CDR3 nucleotide sequence: TGTGCCAGCAGCGTAGTTAGCTCCAGCACAGATACGCAGTATTTT.

The chain couples TRBV6-5 to TRBJ2-7; 7 bases are shared with TRBD1. The CDR3 consists of 14 residues. Germline values: CDR1 MNHEY, CDR2 SVGAGI. V was pared by 7 bases and J by 5 bases, with 11 bases of the junction left unmatched. The CDR3 sequence is CASKFSRDSHEQYF. CDR3 coding DNA: TGTGCCAGCAAATTTTCCCGGGACAGCCACGAGCAGTACTTC.

This chain joins TRBV24-1 and TRBJ2-2; D might be TRBD2 (6 bases). Germline V gene data show CDR1 as KGHDR and CDR2 as SFDVKD. V lost 4 bases to trimming and J lost 5 bases, with 10 bases between them. There are 14 residues in the CDR3. The CDR3 DNA follows: TGTGCCACCAGTGAGGAGGGTAGTACCGGGGAGCTGTTTTTT. This gives the protein CATSEEGSTGELFF.